A single sample gave rise to the 22 T cell receptor beta chains below, sequenced in a study of post-analysis software for immune sequencing data. What these receptors recognize is not known. cDNA libraries of TCR beta carried unique molecular identifiers. TCRdb analysed the PCR reads with MiXCR anew, one entry per CDR3 protein. The table shows 350,000 to 500,000 distinct CDR3 sequences, with approximately 39% occurring only once. Overall study results and limits: Compared with controls, patients had more of about 5 TRBV segments, including TRBV5-6, TRBV5-1 and TRBV20-1.

Sequenced: blood. All receptors come from a girl aged 2 to 9 with multiple sclerosis.

This clonotype was picked up a small number of times. V and J are TRBV29-1 and TRBJ1-2; D gene unclear. The CDR3 spans 13 residues. The germline V gene has CDR1 SQVTM and CDR2 ANQGSEA. The V end was cut by 3 bases, the J end by 2 bases, with 10 bases between. CDR3 loop: CSVDSSHNYGYTF. The CDR3 bases are TGCAGCGTTGACAGCTCTCACAACTATGGCTACACCTTC. The variable domain in full, completed from reference TRBV29-1 and TRBJ1-2, reads SAVISQKPSRDICQRGTSLTIQCQVDSQVTMMFWYRQQPGQSLTLIATANQGSEATYESGFVIDKFPISRPNLTFSTLTVSNMSPEDSSIYLCSVDSSHNYGYTFGSGTRLTVV.

V is TRBV9 and J is TRBJ2-5, with TRBD2 identical over 7 bases. The CDR3 totals 15 residues. V was pared by 0 bases and J by 3 bases, with 5 bases of the junction left unmatched. From germline, CDR1 is SGDLS and CDR2 YYNGEE. CDR3 in amino acids: CASSVAAGLKETQYF. The DNA for the CDR3 is TGTGCCAGCAGCGTAGCAGCGGGGCTAAAAGAGACCCAGTACTTC.

The V gene is TRBV9, the J gene TRBJ1-4; 9 bases align to TRBD1. CDR1 SGDLS and CDR2 YYNGEE come from the germline V gene. The trim removed 6 bases at V and 7 bases at J, leaving 7 bases unmatched. The length of the CDR3 is 14 residues. CDR3 region: CASTPQGAGEKLFF. CDR3 in DNA: TGTGCCAGCACCCCACAGGGGGCGGGTGAAAAACTGTTTTTT.

This clonotype has a handful of counts. For the CDR3, the DNA is TGTGCCAGCAGCTTTAGGTCCGCTTGGGCAAAGTACTTC. This codes for CASSFRSAWAKYF. The rearrangement uses TRBV11-2 and TRBJ2-7; D is ambiguous. Germline loops: CDR1 SGHAT, CDR2 FQNNGV. The germline V and J ends were trimmed by 3 bases and 11 bases, with 17 bases remaining between them. This CDR3 spans 13 amino acids.

The chain joins TRBV20-1 to TRBJ2-7; D gene unclear. The CDR3 is made up of 12 amino acids. V shed 2 bases and J shed 2 bases, with 7 bases lying between them. Germline V gene sequence: CDR1 DFQATT, CDR2 SNEGSKA (reference sequence). The CDR3 DNA sequence: TGCAGTGCTAGACCAGACACCTACGAGCAGTACTTC. Protein product: CSARPDTYEQYF.

This clonotype has only a few counts. The V and J genes are TRBV18 and TRBJ2-3; D unresolved. The germline V gene has CDR1 KGHSH and CDR2 LQKENI. Trimming removed 3 bases at V and 6 bases at J, with 10 bases between. The CDR3 loop spans 13 amino acids. The CDR3 reads CASSPPGWDTQYF. In nucleotides, the CDR3 is TGTGCCAGCTCACCTCCGGGCTGGGATACGCAGTATTTT.

This clonotype was found a few times. The chain combines TRBV7-2 with TRBJ2-7; 9 positions match TRBD2. From germline, CDR1 is SGHTA and CDR2 FQGNSA. Trimming cost V 5 bases and J 4 bases; bases outside gene matches: 18. The CDR3 totals 18 residues. The CDR3 spells CASSHRNSGSSGIYEQYF. The CDR3 DNA reads as TGTGCCAGCAGCCACAGGAACAGCGGGTCTAGCGGGATTTACGAGCAGTACTTC.

This clonotype occurred a few times. The chain recombines TRBV12-3 or TRBV12-4 with TRBJ1-1, with 8 bases identical to TRBD1. The V segment lost 5 bases and the J segment 5 bases; nucleotides outside the gene matches: 7. The CDR3 consists of 14 residues. DNA of the CDR3: TGTGCCAGCAGTCCCCGGACAGGGAAGACTGAAGCTTTCTTT. Its protein is CASSPRTGKTEAFF.

The sample holds a few counts of this clonotype. V usage is TRBV27 and J usage is TRBJ2-6; D not certain. The CDR3 runs to 21 residues. The germline V gene encodes CDR1 MNHEY and CDR2 SMNVEV (reference sequence). Trimming stripped 5 bases from V and 0 bases from J, with 26 bases between. For the CDR3, the DNA is TGTGCCAGCAGTACTTCTTTTCCTGACCGGGCCCCGCCCTCTGGGGCCAACGTCCTGACTTTC. Encoded protein: CASSTSFPDRAPPSGANVLTF.

The chain carries TRBV10-3 and TRBJ1-4; 9 nucleotides agree with TRBD1. V shed 6 bases and J 14 bases; nucleotides not matched to a gene: 4. Germline-derived CDR1 and CDR2 are ENHRY and SYGVKD. The CDR3 totals 11 residues. The CDR3 DNA reads TGTGCCATCAGGGGACAGGGACGCCTGTTTTTT. Translated: CAIRGQGRLFF.

This clonotype has a count of ten or more. This rearrangement joins TRBV4-3 to TRBJ1-1; D might be TRBD1 (6 bases). The CDR3 loop spans 15 amino acids. The V end was cut by 0 bases, the J end by 4 bases, with 12 bases between. From germline, CDR1 is LGHNA and CDR2 YSLEER. The CDR3: CASSQDSTGTTEAFF. The DNA of the CDR3 is TGCGCCAGCAGCCAAGATTCGACAGGTACCACTGAAGCTTTCTTT.

This clonotype was detected only a few times. DNA of the CDR3: TGTGCCAGCAACCTCCTAGCGGGAGGGGCAGATACGCAGTATTTT. As protein: CASNLLAGGADTQYF. The chain couples TRBV7-2 to TRBJ2-3, with 12 bases matching TRBD2. Germline lookup yields CDR1 SGHTA and CDR2 FQGNSA. V trimming: 7 bases; J trimming: 4 bases; junction bases outside the gene matches: 6. This CDR3 is built from 15 residues.

The chain carries TRBV12-3 or TRBV12-4 and TRBJ2-2; D not resolved. The CDR3 sequence is 18 residues long. V dropped 1 base and J dropped 2 bases, with 17 bases sitting between them. This CDR3 is CASSLGRAFGPNTGELFF. The CDR3 nucleotides read TGTGCCAGCAGTTTAGGTCGGGCCTTCGGACCTAACACCGGGGAGCTGTTTTTT.

In its sample, this clonotype was seen a few times. The V gene is TRBV20-1, the J gene TRBJ2-7; D is undetermined. The CDR3 spans 12 residues. Germline CDR1 is DFQATT and CDR2 is SNEGSKA (reference sequence). V was shortened by 4 bases and J by 7 bases, with 14 bases between the two germline ends. The CDR3 sequence is CSAKIPLSEQYF. DNA of the CDR3: TGCAGTGCTAAAATTCCCCTTTCTGAGCAGTACTTC.

The sample holds one count of this clonotype. The CDR3 loop is CASSLSRLDGQFF. The DNA for the CDR3 is TGTGCCAGCAGCCTATCCCGGCTTGACGGGCAGTTCTTC. The V and J genes are TRBV7-3 and TRBJ2-1; D uncertain. V was cut by 5 bases and J by 12 bases, with 17 bases left in between. The CDR3 runs to 13 residues. Germline CDR1 and CDR2: SGHTA and FQGTGA.

The chain is built from TRBV6-1 and TRBJ1-2, with D tentatively TRBD1 (5 bases). CDR3 length equals 17 residues. The V gene's germline CDR1 is MNHNS and CDR2 SASEGT. V gave up 6 bases and J gave up 2 bases, with 22 bases separating them. CDR3 residues: CASRSPSGAGLNYGYTF. In nucleotides, the CDR3 is TGTGCCAGCAGGTCCCCTTCTGGGGCAGGGCTGAACTATGGCTACACCTTC.

The chain joins TRBV20-1 to TRBJ1-4; perhaps TRBD1 as D (6 bases). The CDR3 has 16 amino acids. Germline CDR1 reads DFQATT; CDR2 reads SNEGSKA (reference sequence). The V end was cut by 5 bases, the J end by 6 bases, with 22 bases between. CDR3 in amino acids: CSAPSGALTLHEKLFF. The CDR3 DNA reads TGCAGTGCTCCCTCAGGGGCTCTTACGCTACATGAAAAACTGTTTTTT.

The V and J genes are TRBV4-3 and TRBJ2-1; TRBD2 aligns across 11 bases. Per germline, CDR1 LGHNA and CDR2 YSLEER. There are 19 residues in the CDR3. Trimming removed 0 bases from V and 7 bases from J; junction bases left unmatched: 14. CDR3 sequence: CASSQDLLVLAGVVNEQFF. The DNA of the CDR3 is TGCGCCAGCAGCCAAGATCTCTTAGTACTAGCGGGAGTGGTAAATGAGCAGTTCTTC.

This clonotype has only a few counts. The CDR3 reads CSALKDRAKETQYF. The CDR3 DNA is TGCAGTGCTCTTAAGGACAGAGCAAAAGAGACCCAGTACTTC. The chain is built from TRBV20-1 and TRBJ2-5; D is possibly TRBD1 (6 bases). The germline V gene has CDR1 DFQATT and CDR2 SNEGSKA (reference sequence). This CDR3 has 14 amino acids. Trimming pared 5 bases from V and 3 bases from J, leaving 16 bases between.

The J gene is TRBJ2-1, the V gene TRBV6-4, with TRBD2 as a possible D gene (6 bases). This CDR3 contains 13 residues. CDR1 and CDR2 from the germline V gene are MRHNA and SNTAGT. Trimming left V 5 bases short and J 3 bases short, with 8 bases between. The CDR3 loop reads CASSSGDYNEQFF. In DNA, the CDR3 is TGTGCCAGCAGTTCGGGAGACTACAATGAGCAGTTCTTC.

This sequence joins TRBV3-1 and TRBJ2-7; possibly TRBD1 for D (6 bases). The assigned J gene may be wrong: the sequence end matches TRBJ2-5 better. Germline CDR1 reads LGHDT; CDR2 reads YNNKEL (reference sequence). The CDR3 totals 14 residues. The CDR3 protein is CASRLQGLGETQYF. CDR3 bases: TGTGCCAGCAGGCTACAGGGTCTTGGGGAGACCCAGTACTTC.

As for this clonotype: The conserved phenylalanine or tryptophan is not found at the CDR3 terminus, so this likely reflects a read error. The chain combines TRBV11-2 with TRBJ2-7; a weak D match, TRBD1 (5 bases). Per the germline V gene, CDR1 is SGHAT and CDR2 is FQNNGV. The CDR3 loop spans 15 amino acids. V was pared by 3 bases and J by 2 bases, with 14 bases between. The CDR3 DNA is TGTGCCAGCAGCTTGGTCGACACAGGTGCCTACGAGCAGTACTGC. It is translated as CASSLVDTGAYEQYC.